This passage covers 5 T cell receptor beta chains from one sample sequenced in a study of T cells in Graves' hyperthyroidism and ophthalmopathy. Amplified TCR beta CDR3 regions came from RNA transcripts. During a first-round RT-PCR of the TCR CDR3, the HTBI primer set was used. TCRdb analysed the multiplex PCR reads with MiXCR anew, one entry per CDR3 protein. Found here are roughly 400,000 distinct CDR3 sequences, roughly 14% of them singletons; the top ten hold roughly 26%. Material for sequencing was blood. The receptors come from a woman under 30 with Graves' hyperthyroidism that later progressed to Graves' ophthalmopathy.

The table lists this clonotype with many counts. This chain joins TRBV27 and TRBJ2-2, with D perhaps matching TRBD2 (6 bases). The CDR3 loop spans 16 amino acids. V lost 0 bases to trimming and J lost 3 bases, with 11 bases between them. The germline V gene encodes CDR1 MNHEY and CDR2 SMNVEV (reference sequence). The CDR3 sequence: CASSLSGGSDTGELFF. The CDR3, as DNA: TGTGCCAGCAGTTTATCAGGAGGGAGTGACACCGGGGAGCTGTTTTTT.

The rearrangement uses TRBV7-2 and TRBJ2-1; possible D gene TRBD2, 5 bases. CDR3 size: 15 residues. V was shortened by 4 bases and J by 12 bases, with 22 bases between the two germline ends. Germline assignment: CDR1 SGHTA and CDR2 FQGNSA. CDR3 sequence (DNA): TGTGCCAGCAGCTCCGCGATTACTAGTACTAGTGGGCAGTTCTTC. Amino acid sequence: CASSSAITSTSGQFF.

V gene TRBV6-1 combines with J gene TRBJ2-7; 8 bases map to TRBD2. J gave up 6 bases and V 7 bases, and 11 bases lay outside the gene matches. CDR1 and CDR2 from the germline V gene are MNHNS and SASEGT. The CDR3 is 14 residues long. CDR3 nucleotides: TGTGCCAGCATCCAAGCGGGAGTTGACGGCGAGCAGTACTTC. As protein: CASIQAGVDGEQYF.

V and J are TRBV27 and TRBJ1-4, with TRBD1 matching over 7 bases. Germline CDR1 MNHEY, CDR2 SMNVEV (reference sequence). V lost 6 bases to trimming and J lost 6 bases; unmatched junction nucleotides: 10. The CDR3 runs to 15 residues. The CDR3 DNA is TGTGCCAGCAGATCACGCGCCGGGACAGATGAAAAACTGTTTTTT. It yields the protein CASRSRAGTDEKLFF.

Details on this clonotype: With a much larger clone just one base away, this may be a read error. The rearrangement links TRBV13 to TRBJ2-2; maybe TRBD1 (6 bases). V lost 1 base, J lost 0 bases, and 12 bases lay in between. The germline V gene has CDR1 PRHDT and CDR2 FYEKMQ (reference sequence). The CDR3 length is 17 residues. The CDR3 nucleotides are TGTGCCAGCAGCTTAGACCTGACAGGTGCGAACACCGGGGAGCTGTTTTTT. This sequence encodes CASSLDLTGANTGELFF.